This TCR beta chain was recorded in a study of OX40 agonist ivuxolimab in advanced cancers. Points on this clone: Sequence at one end of the junction differs from germline and may be a read error.

CDR3 length: 13 residues. Germline CDR1 and CDR2: SGHRS and YFSETQ. The protocol was immunoSEQ multiplex PCR, while the TCRdb copy is restricted to in-frame clones and leaves out a portion. The sample carries tens of thousands of clones, roughly nine tenths recorded once. The chain is built from TRBV5-1 and TRBJ1-2, with D perhaps matching TRBD1 (6 bases). Specimen: CD4+ or CD8+ T cells sorted from blood, collected in a trial of the OX40 agonist ivuxolimab. The receptor was isolated from an adult with an advanced solid tumor such as melanoma, head and neck, liver or kidney cancer. The CDR3 protein is CASSFMGADQPYF. CDR3 sequence (DNA): TGCGCCAGCAGCTTTATGGGGGCGGACCAGCCGTACTTC.